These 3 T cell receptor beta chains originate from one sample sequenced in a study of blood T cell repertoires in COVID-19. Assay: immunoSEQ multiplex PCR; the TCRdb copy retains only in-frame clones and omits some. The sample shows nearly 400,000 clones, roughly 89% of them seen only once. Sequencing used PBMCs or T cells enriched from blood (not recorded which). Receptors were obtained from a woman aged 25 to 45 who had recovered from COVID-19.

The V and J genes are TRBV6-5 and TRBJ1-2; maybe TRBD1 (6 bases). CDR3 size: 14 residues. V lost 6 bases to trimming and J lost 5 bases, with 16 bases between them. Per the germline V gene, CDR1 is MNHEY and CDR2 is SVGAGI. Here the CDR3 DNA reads TGTGCCAGCAGAGGACAGCCGGAGGTTTATGGCTACACCTTC. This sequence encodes CASRGQPEVYGYTF.

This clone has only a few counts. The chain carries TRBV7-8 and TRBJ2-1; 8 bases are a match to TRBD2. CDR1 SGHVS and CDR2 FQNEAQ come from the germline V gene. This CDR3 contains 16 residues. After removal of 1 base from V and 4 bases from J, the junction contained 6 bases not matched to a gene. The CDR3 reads CASSLVERGRYNEQFF. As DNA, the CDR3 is TGTGCCAGCAGCTTAGTTGAGCGGGGGCGGTACAATGAGCAGTTCTTC. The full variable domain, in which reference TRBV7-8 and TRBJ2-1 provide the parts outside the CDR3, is GAGVSQSPRYKVAKRGQDVALRCDPISGHVSLFWYQQALGQGPEFLTYFQNEAQLDKSGLPSDRFFAERPEGSVSTLKIQRTQQEDSAVYLCASSLVERGRYNEQFFGPGTRLTVL.

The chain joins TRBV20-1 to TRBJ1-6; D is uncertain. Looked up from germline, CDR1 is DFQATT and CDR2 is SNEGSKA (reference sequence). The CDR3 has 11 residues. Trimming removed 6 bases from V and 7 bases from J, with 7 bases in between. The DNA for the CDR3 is TGCAGTGCACAAAAAAATTCACCCCTCCACTTT. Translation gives CSAQKNSPLHF.